The T cell receptor (beta chain) under discussion was sequenced for a study of blood T cells in healthy people across ages. This clonotype was seen more than once but under ten times. Through a sample-barcoded 5' primer and a J-beta primer mix, a second PCR was run for about 6 to 11 cycles. TCRdb reanalysed the 5' RACE reads using MiXCR and keeps one entry per CDR3 protein. The profile shows over 1,300,000 distinct CDR3 sequences, around 55% of them singletons. Sequenced sample: blood. This clonotype originated in a man younger than 30 in good health.

The CDR3 sequence: CSVFGTSGPNEQFF. Here the CDR3 DNA reads TGCAGCGTTTTCGGGACTAGCGGTCCCAATGAGCAGTTCTTC. The V call is TRBV29-1, the J call TRBJ2-1, with 11 bases aligning to TRBD2. Germline V gives CDR1 SQVTM, CDR2 ANQGSEA. Trimming removed 5 bases from V and 6 bases from J; junction bases left unmatched: 6. The CDR3 is 14 amino acids.